The 31 T cell receptor beta chains listed next were all sequenced from one sample in a study of Graves' ophthalmopathy and Graves' hyperthyroidism (dated by TCRdb to about 2018). The sequencing machine was an Illumina HiSeq 2000. For repertoire sequencing, the TCR beta CDR3 regions were amplified from RNA transcripts. HTBI primers and the Qiagen OneStep RT-PCR kit were used in a first-round RT-PCR, which was followed by a second-round multiplex PCR, size selection and purification. TCRdb reprocessed the public reads (quality trimming at Q25 with fastp, clone calling with MiXCR) and kept in-frame beta chains. All rows with the same CDR3 protein become a single entry with the most common DNA and genes. The sample records about 410,000 distinct CDR3 sequences, 18% of which are singletons. The ten largest clones represent around 1.5% of the sample. Sample: peripheral blood. These receptors all come from a woman aged 18 to 35 with Graves' ophthalmopathy. Donor details come from another sample of the same person, matched by shared clones.

Many counts were recorded for this clonotype. The chain links TRBV6-5 to TRBJ1-5; no clear D. Germline V CDR1 and CDR2: MNHEY, SVGAGI. Trimming removed 8 bases from V and 1 base from J, with 15 bases in between. This CDR3 spans 15 amino acids. DNA for the CDR3: TGTGCCAGCCGGAGGGTGGGAGAAAGCAATCAGCCCCAGCATTTT. Its protein is CASRRVGESNQPQHF.

The gene calls are TRBV6-1 and TRBJ1-2; no clear D. This CDR3 is built from 13 residues. CDR1 and CDR2 from the germline V gene are MNHNS and SASEGT. Trimming pared 0 bases from V and 5 bases from J, leaving 7 bases between. CDR3 nucleotides: TGTGCCAGCAGTGAAGCGGAAGCTTATGGCTACACCTTC. The encoded protein is CASSEAEAYGYTF.

This clonotype came up many times. The V gene is TRBV7-2, the J gene TRBJ2-7; D gene uncertain. This CDR3 is 11 amino acids long. V was pared by 2 bases and J by 5 bases, with 4 bases between. CDR1 is SGHTA and CDR2 is FQGNSA in the germline V gene. In DNA, the CDR3 is TGTGCCAGCAGCTTACGCCACGAGCAGTACTTC. Protein sequence: CASSLRHEQYF.

The table lists this clonotype with a few counts. The chain links TRBV12-3 or TRBV12-4 to TRBJ2-7; TRBD1 aligns across 10 bases. The CDR3 has 16 amino acids. V shed 8 bases and J 1 base; nucleotides not matched to a gene: 11. This CDR3 reads CASGTLGGQGSYEQYF. CDR3 DNA: TGTGCCAGCGGTACGCTGGGGGGACAGGGGTCCTACGAGCAGTACTTC.

This clonotype came up many times. The chain joins TRBV30 to TRBJ1-1, with no clear D. From germline, CDR1 is GTSNPN and CDR2 SVGIG (reference sequence). Trimming removed 3 bases at V and 1 base at J, with 12 bases between. CDR3 length equals 14 residues. The CDR3 bases are TGTGCCTGGAGCCGCCGAGGGAGGAACACTGAAGCTTTCTTT. Protein product: CAWSRRGRNTEAFF.

This clonotype was observed at least ten times. A junction boundary mismatches the germline segment, possibly from a read error. For the CDR3, the DNA is TGTGCCAGCAGTCTATGGTCCGGGACAGCGAACACCGGGGAGCTGTTTTTT. As protein: CASSLWSGTANTGELFF. V and J are TRBV28 and TRBJ2-2; 7 nucleotides line up with TRBD1. This CDR3 is 17 amino acids long. Germline V lookup: CDR1 MDHEN, CDR2 SYDVKM.

Turning to this clonotype: Without the conserved terminal phenylalanine or tryptophan, this CDR3 likely stems from a read error. This chain links TRBV18 with TRBJ2-7, with D possibly being TRBD1 (8 bases). The germline V gene encodes CDR1 KGHSH and CDR2 LQKENI. This CDR3 contains 15 residues. V lost 5 bases to trimming and J lost 1 base, with 15 bases between them. CDR3 DNA: TGTGCCAGCTCATGGAGCGGGGACAGGTCCTACGAGCAGTACCTC. Protein sequence: CASSWSGDRSYEQYL.

This clonotype was observed many times. The chain carries TRBV20-1 and TRBJ2-5; D unresolved. The CDR3 sequence is 16 residues long. V was clipped by 4 bases and J by 1 base, with 19 bases between them. The germline CDR1 and CDR2 sequences are DFQATT and SNEGSKA (reference sequence). In DNA, the CDR3 is TGCAGTGCTACCTCAATGTGGGGATGGGCCCAAGAGACCCAGTACTTC. Translating gives CSATSMWGWAQETQYF.

This clonotype was recorded at least ten times. V gene TRBV6-5 combines with J gene TRBJ1-5, with unresolved D. The V end lost 8 bases, the J end lost 3 bases, and 11 bases lay between the germline ends. The germline gives CDR1 MNHEY, CDR2 SVGAGI. The CDR3 loop spans 13 amino acids. This CDR3 is CASLFGNNQPQHF. CDR3 in DNA: TGTGCCAGCCTATTCGGTAACAATCAGCCCCAGCATTTT.

This clonotype was recorded at least ten times. The chain recombines TRBV25-1 with TRBJ1-1; tentative D call: TRBD1 (5 bases). The CDR3 extends over 18 amino acids. CDR1 and CDR2 from the germline V gene are MGHDK and SYGVNS. Trimming left V 4 bases short and J 3 bases short, with 24 bases between. For the CDR3, the DNA is TGTGCCAGCAGTGTTTTCGCCCTTATCGGGGGAAGGGACACTGAAGCTTTCTTT. Its translation is CASSVFALIGGRDTEAFF.

The chain is built from TRBV15 and TRBJ1-5; possibly TRBD1 for D (5 bases). Deletions cut 0 bases from V and 3 bases from J, with 15 bases between. CDR3 length equals 17 residues. From germline, CDR1 is LNHNV and CDR2 YYDKDF (reference sequence). CDR3 nucleotides: TGTGCCACCAGCAGAGAGGGGCCTTCCCCCGCCAATCAGCCCCAGCATTTT. This translates into CATSREGPSPANQPQHF.

This clonotype was seen repeatedly, ten times or more. The J gene is TRBJ1-5, the V gene TRBV6-2 or TRBV6-3; the match to TRBD1 covers 7 bases. V was clipped by 3 bases and J by 4 bases; unmatched bases: 6. From germline, CDR1 is MNHEY and CDR2 SVGEGT. The CDR3 covers 15 residues. The CDR3 DNA follows: TGTGCCAGCAGTTATTCCTCAGGGGGTAATCAGCCCCAGCATTTT. Encoded protein: CASSYSSGGNQPQHF.

The gene calls are TRBV7-2 and TRBJ2-7; 7 bases line up with TRBD1. The germline gives CDR1 SGHTA, CDR2 FQGNSA. There are 15 residues in the CDR3. J lost 4 bases, V lost 1 base, and 7 bases had no gene match. This CDR3 is CASSLGAGGRYEQYF. CDR3 DNA sequence: TGTGCCAGCAGCTTAGGGGCAGGGGGTCGGTACGAGCAGTACTTC.

The J gene is TRBJ1-1, the V gene TRBV12-3 or TRBV12-4; 11 positions match TRBD1. The CDR3 loop spans 16 amino acids. The junction had 10 bases not matched to a gene; V was cut back by 6 bases and J by 4 bases. The CDR3 reads CASSRWTGGFVTEAFF. The CDR3 region has the DNA TGTGCCAGCAGCCGTTGGACAGGGGGCTTCGTCACTGAAGCTTTCTTT.

This clonotype has a count of ten or more. This chain connects TRBV6-5 to TRBJ2-7; D gene unclear. V shed 4 bases and J shed 6 bases, with 13 bases lying between them. Germline V gene data show CDR1 as MNHEY and CDR2 as SVGAGI. The CDR3 length is 13 residues. The CDR3 sequence: CASSLPWPPEQYF. DNA for the CDR3: TGTGCCAGCAGTTTACCTTGGCCCCCCGAGCAGTACTTC.

This clonotype was seen repeatedly, ten times or more. The chain employs TRBV12-3 or TRBV12-4 and TRBJ2-5, with TRBD1 matching over 9 bases. The CDR3 is 12 amino acids. J gave up 6 bases and V 6 bases, and 2 bases lay outside the gene matches. CDR3 residues: CASRDRGQTQYF. The CDR3 bases are TGTGCCAGCAGGGACAGGGGCCAGACCCAGTACTTC.

The sample holds many counts of this clonotype. V usage is TRBV20-1 and J usage is TRBJ1-1, with D hard to call. CDR3 size: 12 residues. The V end lost 3 bases, the J end lost 0 bases, and 5 bases lay between the germline ends. Germline V gene data show CDR1 as DFQATT and CDR2 as SNEGSKA (reference sequence). In DNA, the CDR3 is TGCAGTGCTAGGGTCATGAACACTGAAGCTTTCTTT. Translated, it gives CSARVMNTEAFF.

V usage is TRBV10-3 and J usage is TRBJ1-3, with D perhaps TRBD1 (5 bases). Trimming pared 4 bases from V and 2 bases from J, leaving 6 bases between. This CDR3 spans 13 amino acids. Germline CDR1 ENHRY, CDR2 SYGVKD. The chain's CDR3 is CAISGTTGNTIYF. CDR3 nucleotides: TGTGCCATCAGTGGGACAACTGGAAACACCATATATTTT.

This chain joins TRBV6-2 or TRBV6-3 and TRBJ1-2; 7 nucleotides line up with TRBD1. The CDR3 covers 14 residues. Germline V gives CDR1 MNHEY, CDR2 SVGEGT. Trimming took 7 bases from V and 8 from J; bases not matched to a gene: 13. The DNA of the CDR3 is TGTGCCAGCACCGACCCATCGACAGGGAGGGGCTACACCTTC. Translated: CASTDPSTGRGYTF.

This clonotype was recorded at least ten times. This chain uses TRBV11-2 with TRBJ1-2, with TRBD1 matching 8 bases. The CDR3 loop spans 17 amino acids. J was trimmed by 0 bases and V by 5 bases; bases with no gene match: 11. Per the germline V gene, CDR1 is SGHAT and CDR2 is FQNNGV. The CDR3 bases are TGTGCCAGCAGCCGCTGGGGACAGGCAAATACTAACTATGGCTACACCTTC. Translation gives CASSRWGQANTNYGYTF.

This clonotype was observed at least ten times. The chain has TRBV30 and TRBJ2-5; 9 bases are a match to TRBD1. The germline V gene has CDR1 GTSNPN and CDR2 SVGIG (reference sequence). The V and J ends lost 0 bases and 3 bases, in that order; junction bases with no gene match: 5. The CDR3 loop spans 15 amino acids. CDR3 in DNA: TGTGCCTGGAGTGTACGGGGGACAGGGAAAGAGACCCAGTACTTC. This translates into CAWSVRGTGKETQYF. The full variable domain, in which reference TRBV30 and TRBJ2-5 provide the parts outside the CDR3, is SQTIHQWPATLVQPVGSPLSLECTVEGTSNPNLYWYRQAAGRGLQLLFYSVGIGQISSEVPQNLSASRPQDRQFILSSKKLLLSDSGFYLCAWSVRGTGKETQYFGPGTRLLVL.

This clonotype was recorded many times. The chain links TRBV7-2 to TRBJ1-1; 8 bases align to TRBD1. J was trimmed by 11 bases and V by 0 bases; bases with no gene match: 17. Germline CDR1 and CDR2: SGHTA and FQGNSA. This CDR3 has 17 residues. CDR3 coding DNA: TGTGCCAGCAGCTTAGCGAGGACCCGAATTCGACAGGGGTACGCTTTCTTT. Protein sequence: CASSLARTRIRQGYAFF.

The rearrangement uses TRBV29-1 and TRBJ2-3; 7 nucleotides line up with TRBD1. V lost 7 bases, J lost 5 bases, and 3 bases stayed unmatched. Germline loops: CDR1 SQVTM, CDR2 ANQGSEA. The CDR3 has 11 residues. The CDR3, as DNA: TGCAGCGGGGACAGCGGAGATACGCAGTATTTT. It specifies CSGDSGDTQYF.

This clonotype was recorded at least ten times. The chain links TRBV6-5 to TRBJ1-1; maybe TRBD1 (5 bases). The germline gives CDR1 MNHEY, CDR2 SVGAGI. The CDR3 has 15 amino acids. V was trimmed by 0 bases and J by 1 base, leaving 9 bases between them. The CDR3 sequence is CASSYSGGGNTEAFF. In DNA form, the CDR3 reads TGTGCCAGCAGTTACTCCGGGGGGGGGAACACTGAAGCTTTCTTT.

This clonotype was picked up many times. The chain couples TRBV5-1 to TRBJ2-7; D gene unclear. With 7 bases removed from V and 4 bases from J, the gap between germline ends came to 9 bases. This CDR3 is 11 amino acids long. Germline CDR1 reads SGHRS; CDR2 reads YFSETQ. CDR3 loop: CASGDRYEQYF. CDR3 sequence (DNA): TGCGCCAGCGGAGACCGGTACGAGCAGTACTTC.

This clonotype was found many times. The chain uses TRBV11-2 and TRBJ2-7, with 7 bases identical to TRBD1. The CDR3 is made up of 13 amino acids. The V gene end was trimmed by 5 bases and the J gene end by 7 bases; junction bases not matched to a gene: 8. Looked up from germline, CDR1 is SGHAT and CDR2 is FQNNGV. The CDR3: CASSLRDSHEQYF. The CDR3 DNA sequence: TGTGCCAGCAGCCTCCGGGACAGCCATGAGCAGTACTTC. Full variable domain (rest looked up from reference TRBV11-2 and TRBJ2-7): EAGVAQSPRYKIIEKRQSVAFWCNPISGHATLYWYQQILGQGPKLLIQFQNNGVVDDSQLPKDRFSAERLKGVDSTLKIQPAKLEDSAVYLCASSLRDSHEQYFGPGTRLTVT.

This clonotype was seen repeatedly, ten times or more. The chain combines TRBV4-2 with TRBJ2-5; D is perhaps TRBD1 or TRBD2 (6 bases each). Germline V gene sequence: CDR1 LGHNA, CDR2 YNFKEQ. V dropped 0 bases and J dropped 3 bases, with 20 bases sitting between them. This CDR3 is 18 amino acids long. The CDR3 DNA reads as TGTGCCAGCAGCCAAGAGAGGCCGGGGGCACCCCGCGAAGAGACCCAGTACTTC. It encodes CASSQERPGAPREETQYF.

This clonotype was seen repeatedly, ten times or more. V and J are TRBV29-1 and TRBJ1-2; D gene uncertain. The V end lost 4 bases, the J end lost 5 bases, and 17 bases lay between the germline ends. Per germline, CDR1 SQVTM and CDR2 ANQGSEA. This CDR3 is 14 amino acids long. The CDR3 sequence is CSVVLLGSTYGYTF. CDR3 sequence (DNA): TGCAGCGTTGTTCTTCTGGGATCTACGTATGGCTACACCTTC.

This clonotype came up many times. V usage is TRBV20-1 and J usage is TRBJ1-5; the D gene is possibly TRBD1 (5 bases). Germline-derived CDR1 and CDR2 are DFQATT and SNEGSKA (reference sequence). The CDR3 sequence is 15 residues long. V gave up 7 bases and J gave up 4 bases, with 20 bases separating them. The CDR3 loop reads CSGTDMASENQPQHF. CDR3 coding DNA: TGCAGTGGGACGGACATGGCGTCCGAAAATCAGCCCCAGCATTTT.

This clonotype was observed once. The V gene is TRBV19, the J gene TRBJ1-2, with D possibly TRBD1 on 6 matching bases. Trimming took off 10 bases at V and 6 bases at J, with 9 bases between the two ends. The germline gives CDR1 LNHDA, CDR2 SQIVND (reference sequence). This CDR3 has 10 residues. Here the CDR3 reads CATNRDGYTF. DNA for the CDR3: TGTGCCACCAACAGGGATGGCTACACCTTC.

The table lists this clonotype with many counts. CDR3 protein: CASSLAKETQYF. The CDR3 bases are TGTGCCAGCAGCTTAGCTAAAGAGACCCAGTACTTC. This chain links TRBV7-2 with TRBJ2-5; D remains unclear. The germline V and J ends were trimmed by 0 bases and 3 bases, with 2 bases remaining between them. Germline V lookup: CDR1 SGHTA, CDR2 FQGNSA. This CDR3 spans 12 amino acids.